This entry features one T cell receptor (beta chain) sequence. Antigen unknown. TCRdb independently ran MiXCR on the RACE reads; one entry per CDR3 protein. The sample shows roughly 100,000 distinct CDR3 sequences, 9.3% of them seen only once. The data are from a study of human T cells and chemical hapten exposure. Study-level points and caveats: There was alopecia in the donors, so their immune response may differ from that of healthy people. Patch test scores rose with PT1 expanded TCR counts, a positive correlation.

Trimming removed 4 bases at V and 3 bases at J, with 17 bases between. Germline-derived CDR1 and CDR2 are MDHEN and SYDVKM. This CDR3 comprises 16 residues. Time point described: patch test 2, 6 weeks after DPC sensitization. The sample's treatment: therapeutic diphenylcyclopropenone sensitization with weekly scalp DPC. The sequence came from a woman in her forties with alopecia areata. Some clones in this sample may be carry-over from other donors' samples. This rearrangement joins TRBV28 to TRBJ2-3; perhaps TRBD1 as D (8 bases). Sequencing used whole blood, obtained in connection with sensitization to the hapten diphenylcyclopropenone (DPC). CDR3 nucleotides: TGTGCCAGCAGTTCCCCCGGACAGGGAGGGACAGATACGCAGTATTTT. Translation gives CASSSPGQGGTDTQYF.